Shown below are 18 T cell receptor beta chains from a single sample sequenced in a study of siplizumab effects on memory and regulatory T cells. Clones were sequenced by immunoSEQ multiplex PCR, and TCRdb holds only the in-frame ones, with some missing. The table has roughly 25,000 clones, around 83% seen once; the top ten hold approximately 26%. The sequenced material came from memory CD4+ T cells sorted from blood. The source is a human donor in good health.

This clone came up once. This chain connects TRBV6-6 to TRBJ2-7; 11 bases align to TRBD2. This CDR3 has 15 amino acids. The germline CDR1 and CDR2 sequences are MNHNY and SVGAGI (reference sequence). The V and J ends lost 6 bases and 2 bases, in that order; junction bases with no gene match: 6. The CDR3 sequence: CASRRGTSGPYEQYF. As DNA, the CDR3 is TGTGCCAGCAGGCGCGGGACTAGCGGACCCTACGAGCAGTACTTC.

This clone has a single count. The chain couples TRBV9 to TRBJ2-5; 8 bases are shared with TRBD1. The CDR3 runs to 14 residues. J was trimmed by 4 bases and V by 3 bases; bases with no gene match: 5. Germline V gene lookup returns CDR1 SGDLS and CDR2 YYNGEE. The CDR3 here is CASSATGGRETQYF. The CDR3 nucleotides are TGTGCCAGCAGCGCCACAGGGGGTCGAGAGACCCAGTACTTC.

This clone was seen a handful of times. The chain's CDR3 is CAWSPRQGGGEKLFF. Written as DNA, the CDR3 is TGTGCCTGGAGTCCACGACAGGGGGGAGGTGAAAAACTGTTTTTT. The chain combines TRBV30 with TRBJ1-4; 9 nucleotides match TRBD1. This CDR3 region has 15 residues. The V gene end was trimmed by 2 bases and the J gene end by 7 bases; junction bases not matched to a gene: 8. Germline values: CDR1 GTSNPN, CDR2 SVGIG (reference sequence).

The CDR3 reads CASTNRRESGNEQFF. The CDR3, as DNA: TGTGCCAGCACCAACCGGCGGGAGTCAGGCAATGAGCAGTTCTTC. J is TRBJ2-1 and V is TRBV6-6; 7 bases line up with TRBD2. Germline CDR1 reads MNHNY; CDR2 reads SVGAGI (reference sequence). This CDR3 has 15 amino acids. After removal of 7 bases from V and 6 bases from J, the junction contained 12 bases not matched to a gene.

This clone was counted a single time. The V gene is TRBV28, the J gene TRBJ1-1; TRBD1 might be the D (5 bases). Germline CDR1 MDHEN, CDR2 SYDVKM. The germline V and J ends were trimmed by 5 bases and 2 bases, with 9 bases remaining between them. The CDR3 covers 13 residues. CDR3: CASSPQVNTEAFF. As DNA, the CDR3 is TGTGCCAGCAGTCCACAGGTAAACACTGAAGCTTTCTTT.

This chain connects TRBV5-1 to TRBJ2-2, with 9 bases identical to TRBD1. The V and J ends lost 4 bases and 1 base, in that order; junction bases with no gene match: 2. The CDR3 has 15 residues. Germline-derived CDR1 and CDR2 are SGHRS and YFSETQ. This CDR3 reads CASSVDRGNTGELFF. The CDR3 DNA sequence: TGCGCCAGCAGCGTGGACAGGGGGAACACCGGGGAGCTGTTTTTT.

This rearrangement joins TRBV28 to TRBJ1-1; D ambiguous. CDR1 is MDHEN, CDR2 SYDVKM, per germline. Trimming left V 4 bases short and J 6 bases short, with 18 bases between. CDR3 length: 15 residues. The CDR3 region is CASSYEGIKSPEAFF. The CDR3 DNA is TGTGCCAGCAGTTATGAGGGAATCAAGAGCCCTGAAGCTTTCTTT.

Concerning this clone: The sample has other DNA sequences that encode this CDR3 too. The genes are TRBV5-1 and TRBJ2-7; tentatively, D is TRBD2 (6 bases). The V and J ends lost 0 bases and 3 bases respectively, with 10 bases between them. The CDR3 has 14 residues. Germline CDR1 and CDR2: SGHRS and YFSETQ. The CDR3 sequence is CASSLDRGSYEQYF. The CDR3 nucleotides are TGCGCCAGCAGCTTGGATCGGGGGAGCTACGAGCAGTACTTC.

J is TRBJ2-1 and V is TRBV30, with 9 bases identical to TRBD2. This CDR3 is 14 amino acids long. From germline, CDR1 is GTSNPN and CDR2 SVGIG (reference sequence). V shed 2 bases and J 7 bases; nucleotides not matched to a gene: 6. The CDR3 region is CAWSTGLAQNEQFF. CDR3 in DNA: TGTGCCTGGAGTACGGGACTAGCCCAGAATGAGCAGTTCTTC.

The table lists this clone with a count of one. CDR3: CASSPTPLAGASEQFF. DNA of the CDR3: TGTGCCAGCAGCCCGACCCCACTAGCGGGTGCCAGCGAGCAGTTCTTC. The chain uses TRBV5-4 and TRBJ2-1, with 9 bases aligning to TRBD2. The CDR3 length is 16 residues. Trimming cost V 4 bases and J 10 bases; bases outside gene matches: 15. Germline V gene lookup returns CDR1 SGHNT and CDR2 YYREEE (reference sequence).

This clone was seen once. The chain's CDR3 is CASRLQELPNEKLFF. CDR3 coding DNA: TGTGCCAGCAGACTACAGGAACTTCCTAATGAAAAACTGTTTTTT. The chain has TRBV6-1 and TRBJ1-4; possibly TRBD1 for D (5 bases). V was shortened by 6 bases and J by 3 bases, with 14 bases between the two germline ends. The CDR3 is made up of 15 amino acids. The germline gives CDR1 MNHNS, CDR2 SASEGT.

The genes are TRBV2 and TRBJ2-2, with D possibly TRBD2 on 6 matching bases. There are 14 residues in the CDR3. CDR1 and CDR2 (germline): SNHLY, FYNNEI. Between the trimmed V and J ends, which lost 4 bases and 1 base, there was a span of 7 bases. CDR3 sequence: CASSARGNTGELFF. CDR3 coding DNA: TGTGCCAGCAGTGCGCGGGGGAACACCGGGGAGCTGTTTTTT. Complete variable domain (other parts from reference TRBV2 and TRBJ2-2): EPEVTQTPSHQVTQMGQEVILRCVPISNHLYFYWYRQILGQKVEFLVSFYNNEISEKSEIFDDQFSVERPDGSNFTLKIRSTKLEDSAMYFCASSARGNTGELFFGEGSRLTVL.

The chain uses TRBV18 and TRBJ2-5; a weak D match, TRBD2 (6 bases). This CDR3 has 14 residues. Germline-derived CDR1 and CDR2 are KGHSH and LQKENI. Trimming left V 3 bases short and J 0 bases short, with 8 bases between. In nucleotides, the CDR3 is TGTGCCAGCTCACCCGGCGGGGACCAAGAGACCCAGTACTTC. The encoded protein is CASSPGGDQETQYF.

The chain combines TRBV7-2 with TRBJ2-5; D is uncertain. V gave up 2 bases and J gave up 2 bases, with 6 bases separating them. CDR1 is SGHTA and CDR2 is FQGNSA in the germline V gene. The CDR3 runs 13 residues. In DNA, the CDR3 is TGTGCCAGCAGCTTAAGGCATCAAGAGACCCAGTACTTC. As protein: CASSLRHQETQYF.

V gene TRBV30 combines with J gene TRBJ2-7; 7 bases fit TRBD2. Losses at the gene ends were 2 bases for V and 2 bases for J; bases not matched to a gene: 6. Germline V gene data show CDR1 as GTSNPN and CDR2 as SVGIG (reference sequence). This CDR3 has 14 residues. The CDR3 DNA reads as TGTGCCTGGAGTCCGCGGGAGATGACCTACGAGCAGTACTTC. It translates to CAWSPREMTYEQYF.

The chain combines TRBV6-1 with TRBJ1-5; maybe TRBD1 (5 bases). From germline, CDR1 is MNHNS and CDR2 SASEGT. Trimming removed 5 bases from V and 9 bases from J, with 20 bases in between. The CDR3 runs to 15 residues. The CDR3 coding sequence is TGTGCCAGCAGTTCCGGCACAGGAGGTAACTGGCCCCAGCATTTT. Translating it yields CASSSGTGGNWPQHF.

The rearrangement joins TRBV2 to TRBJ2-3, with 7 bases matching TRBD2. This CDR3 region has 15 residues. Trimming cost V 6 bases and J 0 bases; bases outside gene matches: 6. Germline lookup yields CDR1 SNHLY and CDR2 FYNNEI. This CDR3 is CASRLADSSTDTQYF. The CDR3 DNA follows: TGTGCCAGCAGGCTAGCGGATTCTAGCACAGATACGCAGTATTTT.

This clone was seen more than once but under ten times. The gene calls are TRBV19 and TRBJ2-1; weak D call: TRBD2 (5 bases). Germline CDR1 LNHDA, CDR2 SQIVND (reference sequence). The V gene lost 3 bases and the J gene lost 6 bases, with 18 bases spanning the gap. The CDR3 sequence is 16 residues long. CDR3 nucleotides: TGTGCCAGTAGTATCGGAAACCCGGGATCTACCAATGAGCAGTTCTTC. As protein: CASSIGNPGSTNEQFF. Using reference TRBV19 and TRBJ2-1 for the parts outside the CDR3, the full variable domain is DGGITQSPKYLFRKEGQNVTLSCEQNLNHDAMYWYRQDPGQGLRLIYYSQIVNDFQKGDIAEGYSVSREKKESFPLTVTSAQKNPTAFYLCASSIGNPGSTNEQFFGPGTRLTVL.